This record looks at one T cell receptor (beta chain) sequence and its context. Its specificity is not known. This sample was taken from a study of cytomegalovirus exposure and HLA in healthy donors. Study-wide background: Early release data held approximately 81 million unique TCRs from HLA-typed donors.

PCR was performed using 60 Vbeta and 13 Jbeta primers. This table comes from immunoSEQ multiplex PCR, and its TCRdb copy is limited to in-frame clones, with some not included. The sample records 170,000 or so clones, around 78% being singletons. Nominally healthy donors provided the samples, though records likely missed some immune exposures. CDR3 size: 14 residues. CDR1 is SGHTA and CDR2 is FQGNSA in the germline V gene. V was trimmed by 2 bases and J by 6 bases, leaving 13 bases between them. General observations from the study: In an earlier analysis, productive rearrangement rates for most beta V segments clustered near 87% or 30%. Later, an analysis found that common viral pathogens appeared to be linked with several of the most significant clusters.

The sample taken for sequencing was PBMCs. The genes are TRBV7-2 and TRBJ1-2, with D possibly matching TRBD1 (5 bases). The receptor comes from a woman aged 45-65 years in good health and CMV-seropositive. DNA for the CDR3: TGTGCCAGCAGCTTAATACGGGGAGGGGATGGCTACACCTTC. It is translated as CASSLIRGGDGYTF. The full variable domain, with the rest looked up from reference TRBV7-2 and TRBJ1-2, is GAGVSQSPSNKVTEKGKDVELRCDPISGHTALYWYRQSLGQGLEFLIYFQGNSAPDKSGLPSDRFSAERTGGSVSTLTIQRTQQEDSAVYLCASSLIRGGDGYTFGSGTRLTVV.